This T cell receptor (beta chain) appears in the sequencing data of a study of cytomegalovirus exposure and HLA in healthy donors. PCR primers comprised 60 Vbeta and 13 Jbeta primers. Repertoires were generated with immunoSEQ multiplex PCR, while TCRdb's copy carries only in-frame clones and drops some. The sample yields about 180,000 clones, more than 65% seen once. The V gene's germline CDR1 is MDHEN and CDR2 SYDVKM. The J segment lost 4 bases and the V segment lost 5 bases, leaving 9 bases of the junction unmatched. CDR3 length: 15 amino acids. This TCR derives from a woman in her forties or fifties in good health and CMV-seronegative. The chain carries TRBV28 and TRBJ1-1, with 8 bases that match TRBD1. The sequenced material came from PBMCs. CDR3 loop: CASSDRTGFRTEAFF. The CDR3 nucleotides read TGTGCCAGCAGTGACAGGACAGGGTTTCGCACTGAAGCTTTCTTT.